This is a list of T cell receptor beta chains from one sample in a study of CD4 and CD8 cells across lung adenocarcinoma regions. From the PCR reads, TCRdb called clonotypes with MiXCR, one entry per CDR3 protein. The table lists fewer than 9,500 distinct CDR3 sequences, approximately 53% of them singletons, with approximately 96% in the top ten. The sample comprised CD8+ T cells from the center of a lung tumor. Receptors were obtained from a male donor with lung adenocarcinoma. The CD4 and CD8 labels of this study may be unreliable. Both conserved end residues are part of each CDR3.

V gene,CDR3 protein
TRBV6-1,CASEGDRVIYEQYF
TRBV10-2,CASSDPGSSGRSQHRFF
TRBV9,CASSGIARETQYF
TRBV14,CASSQTGGVETQYF
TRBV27,CASSLNLAGVLAGELFF
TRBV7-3,CASSLGAGAYTEAFF
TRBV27,CARSEGARETQYF
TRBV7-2,CASSFPGQPQHF
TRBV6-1,CASSDLGQEETQYF
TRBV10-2,CASSETSSGSSYNEQFF
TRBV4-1,CASTGQTGKNTQYF
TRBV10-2,CASSPTGITNEKLFF
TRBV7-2,CASSLGPNPADTQYF
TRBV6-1,CASGVGLEARETQYF